This passage covers 7 T cell receptor beta chains from one sample sequenced in a study of PD-1 blockade in classical Hodgkin lymphoma. Sequencing used immunoSEQ multiplex PCR; TCRdb keeps in-frame clones, though not all of them. The sample has about 94,000 clones; 89% are singletons. With no exception, relapse followed autologous stem cell transplantation in all patients, and brentuximab vedotin exposure varied. The sequenced sample was peripheral blood mononuclear cells (PBMCs), obtained before the second cycle of nivolumab. Source of these receptors: a human donor with classical Hodgkin lymphoma.

The chain recombines TRBV4-1 with TRBJ2-3, with TRBD1 identical over 7 bases. The V gene's germline CDR1 is MGHRA and CDR2 YSYEKL. CDR3 size: 16 residues. Trimming took 4 bases from V and 4 from J; bases not matched to a gene: 11. The CDR3 protein is CASSRIGQVVPDTQYF. In nucleotides, the CDR3 is TGCGCCAGCAGCCGGATTGGACAGGTGGTTCCAGATACGCAGTATTTT.

Only a few counts were recorded for this clone. The CDR3 reads CASSFRGHRTGELFF. The CDR3, as DNA: TGTGCCAGCAGCTTCAGGGGGCATCGGACCGGGGAGCTGTTTTTT. The chain combines TRBV5-4 with TRBJ2-2; TRBD1 agrees at 8 bases. Germline values: CDR1 SGHNT, CDR2 YYREEE (reference sequence). The CDR3 sequence is 15 residues long. V lost 2 bases, J lost 5 bases, and 5 bases stayed unmatched.

The rearrangement uses TRBV5-4 and TRBJ1-4, with 9 positions matching TRBD1. This CDR3 has 16 residues. From germline, CDR1 is SGHNT and CDR2 YYREEE (reference sequence). Losses at the gene ends were 2 bases for V and 4 bases for J; bases not matched to a gene: 6. CDR3 nucleotide sequence: TGTGCCAGCAGCTTAGGAGGGACAGGGAATAATGAAAAACTGTTTTTT. It encodes CASSLGGTGNNEKLFF.

This chain connects TRBV6-5 to TRBJ2-6; no clear D gene. The germline V gene encodes CDR1 MNHEY and CDR2 SVGAGI. Deletions cut 6 bases from V and 2 bases from J, with 5 bases between. This CDR3 has 13 residues. CDR3 amino acids: CASRQPGANVLTF. As DNA, the CDR3 is TGTGCCAGCAGACAGCCTGGGGCCAACGTCCTGACTTTC.

This chain joins TRBV27 and TRBJ1-5, with D perhaps TRBD1 (5 bases). The CDR3 covers 18 residues. Per germline, CDR1 MNHEY and CDR2 SMNVEV (reference sequence). The V and J ends lost 1 base and 4 bases respectively, with 20 bases between them. The CDR3 DNA reads as TGTGCCAGCAGTTTATATGCCCCAGTCTTGGGGGGAAATCAGCCCCAGCATTTT. Translating it yields CASSLYAPVLGGNQPQHF.

The CDR3 protein is CASSFIPMGGYNEQFF. The DNA of the CDR3 is TGTGCCAGCAGCTTTATCCCGATGGGGGGATACAATGAGCAGTTCTTC. This chain links TRBV12-1 with TRBJ2-1; the table's D call TRBD2 went unverified against the DNA. TRBV12-1 is designated a pseudogene. The CDR3 contains 16 residues.

Details on this clone: Within the sample, other DNA sequences also encode this same CDR3. The genes are TRBV15 and TRBJ2-7; D remains ambiguous. Germline CDR1 and CDR2: LNHNV and YYDKDF (reference sequence). The CDR3 runs to 14 residues. V gave up 0 bases and J gave up 1 base, with 7 bases separating them. CDR3 nucleotides: TGTGCCACCAGCAGAGATCGGGCTTCCTACGAGCAGTACTTC. It specifies CATSRDRASYEQYF.